This T cell receptor beta chain was obtained from a study of molecular identifiers for immune sequencing clone quantification. In germline, CDR1 is LNHNV, CDR2 YYDKDF (reference sequence). This CDR3 has 14 residues. Trimming shortened V by 7 bases and J by 0 bases, and 11 bases separated the two germline ends. TCRdb re-derived calls from the PCR reads in MiXCR, one entry per CDR3 protein. The sample includes some 100,000 distinct CDR3 sequences, around 33% of them seen just once. The rearrangement links TRBV15 to TRBJ2-3; D may be TRBD2 (5 bases). The sequenced sample consisted of naive CD8+ T cells from blood, with Jurkat cell RNA spiked in. Subset meaning: FACS-sorted CD8+CD4-CCR7+CD45RA+ naive T cells. The clonotype was recovered from a human donor in good health. Some libraries in this study had Jurkat cell RNA spiked in. CDR3 coding DNA: TGTGCCACCACTAGCTCCCTTAGCACAGATACGCAGTATTTT. Residues: CATTSSLSTDTQYF.